The sequence of this T cell receptor (beta chain) was determined in a study of CD8+ T cells in alopecia areata. For the study at large: Treated patients were dosed with oral tofacitinib, taking 5 to 10 mg twice daily. Tofacitinib was given for 6 to 18 months, then stopped for 6 months.

The CDR3 has 13 residues. The J segment lost 12 bases and the V segment lost 0 bases, leaving 4 bases of the junction unmatched. Germline V CDR1 and CDR2: SGHNT, YENEEA. Those with alopecia areata gave lesional scalp punch biopsies and peripheral blood. This clone was counted a few times. Its antigen is unidentified. Study outcomes and limitations: Higher clonality than in normal scalp was seen in lesional scalp, especially alopecia totalis/universalis.

cDNA serving as the sequencing template came from extracted, reverse transcribed RNA. Using immunoSEQ multiplex PCR, the repertoire was profiled, and TCRdb retains in-frame clones only, with some absent. Among about 19,000 clones listed, under 75% were seen once. The TCR was taken from a human donor with alopecia areata. The rearrangement links TRBV11-3 to TRBJ2-1, with 8 bases that match TRBD2. The specimen comprised skin, sampled at week 0. For the CDR3, the DNA is TGTGCCAGCAGCTTAGAGGGACTAGAAGGGCAGTTCTTC. Translated: CASSLEGLEGQFF.